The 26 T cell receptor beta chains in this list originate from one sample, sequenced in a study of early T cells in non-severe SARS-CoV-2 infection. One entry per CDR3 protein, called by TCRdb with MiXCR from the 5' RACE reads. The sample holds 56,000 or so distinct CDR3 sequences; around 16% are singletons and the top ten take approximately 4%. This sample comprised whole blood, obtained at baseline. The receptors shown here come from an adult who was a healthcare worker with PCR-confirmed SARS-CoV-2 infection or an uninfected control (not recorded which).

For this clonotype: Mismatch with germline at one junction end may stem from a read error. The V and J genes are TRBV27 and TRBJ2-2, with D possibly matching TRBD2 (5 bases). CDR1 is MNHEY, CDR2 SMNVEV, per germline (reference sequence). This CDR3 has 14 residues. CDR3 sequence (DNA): TGTGCCAGCGGCCACGCGGGCAACACTGGGGAGCTGTTTTTT. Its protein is CASGHAGNTGELFF.

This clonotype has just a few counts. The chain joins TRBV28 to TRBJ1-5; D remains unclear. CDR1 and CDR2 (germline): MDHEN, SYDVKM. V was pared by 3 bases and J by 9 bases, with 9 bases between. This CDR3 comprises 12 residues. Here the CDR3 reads CASSLIGRPQHF. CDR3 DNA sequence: TGTGCCAGCAGTTTGATAGGGAGGCCCCAGCATTTT.

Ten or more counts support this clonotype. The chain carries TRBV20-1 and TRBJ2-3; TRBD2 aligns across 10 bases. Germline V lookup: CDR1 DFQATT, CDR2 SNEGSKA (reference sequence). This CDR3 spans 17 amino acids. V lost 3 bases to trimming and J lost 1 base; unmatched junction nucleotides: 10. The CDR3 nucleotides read TGCAGTGCTAGTGAACTAGCGGGGCCCCCGGGCACAGATACGCAGTATTTT. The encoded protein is CSASELAGPPGTDTQYF.

The CDR3 loop is CASSEGSATNEKLFF. The DNA for the CDR3 is TGTGCCAGCAGTGAAGGGTCAGCCACTAATGAAAAACTGTTTTTT. The V and J genes are TRBV6-1 and TRBJ1-4; no clear D gene. The CDR3 is 15 amino acids. The V end was cut by 1 base, the J end by 2 bases, with 8 bases between. Germline-derived CDR1 and CDR2 are MNHNS and SASEGT.

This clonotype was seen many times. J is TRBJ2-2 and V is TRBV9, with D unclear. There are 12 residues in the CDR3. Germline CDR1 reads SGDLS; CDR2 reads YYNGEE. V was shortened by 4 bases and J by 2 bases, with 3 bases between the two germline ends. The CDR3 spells CASSQNTGELFF. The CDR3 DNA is TGTGCCAGCAGCCAAAACACCGGGGAGCTGTTTTTT.

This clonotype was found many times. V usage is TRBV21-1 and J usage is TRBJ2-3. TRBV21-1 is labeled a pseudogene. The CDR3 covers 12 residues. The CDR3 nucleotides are TGTGCCAGCACGCCTAGCACAGATACGCAGTATTTT. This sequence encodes CASTPSTDTQYF.

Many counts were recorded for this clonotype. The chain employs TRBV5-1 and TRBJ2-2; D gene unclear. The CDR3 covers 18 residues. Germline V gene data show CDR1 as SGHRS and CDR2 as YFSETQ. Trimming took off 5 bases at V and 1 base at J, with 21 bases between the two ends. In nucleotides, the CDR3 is TGCGCCAGCAGTTATCTCATAGTCACTTCCGGGAACACCGGGGAGCTGTTTTTT. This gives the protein CASSYLIVTSGNTGELFF.

This CDR3 is CASAMTENTEAFF. CDR3 coding DNA: TGCGCCAGCGCGATGACGGAGAACACTGAAGCTTTCTTT. V is TRBV5-1 and J is TRBJ1-1, with D unclear. The CDR3 has 13 amino acids. The germline gives CDR1 SGHRS, CDR2 YFSETQ. Trimming took 7 bases from V and 1 from J, leaving 11 bases between them.

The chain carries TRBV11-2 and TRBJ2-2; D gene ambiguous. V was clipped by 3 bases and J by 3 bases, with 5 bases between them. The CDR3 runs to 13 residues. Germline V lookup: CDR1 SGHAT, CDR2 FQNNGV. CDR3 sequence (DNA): TGTGCCAGCAGCTTTCTCGACACCGGGGAGCTGTTTTTT. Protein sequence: CASSFLDTGELFF.

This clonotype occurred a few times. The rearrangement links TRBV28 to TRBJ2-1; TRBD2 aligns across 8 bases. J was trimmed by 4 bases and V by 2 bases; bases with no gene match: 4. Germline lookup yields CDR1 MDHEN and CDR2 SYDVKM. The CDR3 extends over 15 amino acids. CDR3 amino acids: CASSLEAGVYNEQFF. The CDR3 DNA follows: TGTGCCAGCAGTTTAGAAGCGGGAGTATACAATGAGCAGTTCTTC.

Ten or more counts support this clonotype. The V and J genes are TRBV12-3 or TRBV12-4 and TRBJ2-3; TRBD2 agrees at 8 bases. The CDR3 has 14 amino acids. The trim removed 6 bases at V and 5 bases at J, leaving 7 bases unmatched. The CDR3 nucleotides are TGTGCCAGCAGACCCGGGGGGGGGCAAGATACGCAGTATTTT. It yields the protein CASRPGGGQDTQYF.

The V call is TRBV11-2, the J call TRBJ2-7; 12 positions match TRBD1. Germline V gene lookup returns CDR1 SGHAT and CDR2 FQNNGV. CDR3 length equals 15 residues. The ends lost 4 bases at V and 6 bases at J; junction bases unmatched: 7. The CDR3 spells CASSCPGTGGCEQYF. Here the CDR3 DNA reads TGTGCCAGCAGCTGCCCCGGGACAGGGGGCTGCGAGCAGTACTTC.

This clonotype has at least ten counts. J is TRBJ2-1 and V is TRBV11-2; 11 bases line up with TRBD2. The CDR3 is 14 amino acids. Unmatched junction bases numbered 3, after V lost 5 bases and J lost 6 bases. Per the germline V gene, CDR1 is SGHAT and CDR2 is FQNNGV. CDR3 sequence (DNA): TGTGCCAGCAGCCTACTAGCGGGAGTCAATGAGCAGTTCTTC. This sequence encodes CASSLLAGVNEQFF. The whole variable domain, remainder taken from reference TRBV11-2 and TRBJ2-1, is EAGVAQSPRYKIIEKRQSVAFWCNPISGHATLYWYQQILGQGPKLLIQFQNNGVVDDSQLPKDRFSAERLKGVDSTLKIQPAKLEDSAVYLCASSLLAGVNEQFFGPGTRLTVL.

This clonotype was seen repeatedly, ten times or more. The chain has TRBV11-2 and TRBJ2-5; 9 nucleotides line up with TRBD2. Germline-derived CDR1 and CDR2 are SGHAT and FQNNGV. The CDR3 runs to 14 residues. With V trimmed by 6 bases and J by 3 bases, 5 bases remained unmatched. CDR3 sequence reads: CASRRGGREETQYF. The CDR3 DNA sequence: TGTGCCAGCAGGCGGGGGGGAAGGGAAGAGACCCAGTACTTC.

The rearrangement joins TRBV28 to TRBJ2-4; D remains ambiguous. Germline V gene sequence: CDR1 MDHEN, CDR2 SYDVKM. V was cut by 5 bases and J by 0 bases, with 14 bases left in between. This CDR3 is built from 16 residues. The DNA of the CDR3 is TGTGCCAGCAGTCTCCGCGTGCCTCGAGCCAAAAACATTCAGTACTTC. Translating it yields CASSLRVPRAKNIQYF. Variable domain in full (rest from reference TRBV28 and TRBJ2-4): DVKVTQSSRYLVKRTGEKVFLECVQDMDHENMFWYRQDPGLGLRLIYFSYDVKMKEKGDIPEGYSVSREKKERFSLILESASTNQTSMYLCASSLRVPRAKNIQYFGAGTRLSVL.

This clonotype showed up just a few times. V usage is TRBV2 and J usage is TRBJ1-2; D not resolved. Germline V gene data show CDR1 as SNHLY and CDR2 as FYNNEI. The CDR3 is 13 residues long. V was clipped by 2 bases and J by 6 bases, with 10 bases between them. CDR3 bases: TGTGCCAGCAGTGAATTCGTTCAGGATGGCTACACCTTC. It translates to CASSEFVQDGYTF.

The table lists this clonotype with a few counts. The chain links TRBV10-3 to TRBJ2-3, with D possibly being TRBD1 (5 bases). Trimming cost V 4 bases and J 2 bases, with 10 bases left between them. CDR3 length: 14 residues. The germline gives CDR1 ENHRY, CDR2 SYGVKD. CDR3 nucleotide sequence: TGTGCCATCAGTGGTGCAGGGCCCACAGATACGCAGTATTTT. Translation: CAISGAGPTDTQYF.

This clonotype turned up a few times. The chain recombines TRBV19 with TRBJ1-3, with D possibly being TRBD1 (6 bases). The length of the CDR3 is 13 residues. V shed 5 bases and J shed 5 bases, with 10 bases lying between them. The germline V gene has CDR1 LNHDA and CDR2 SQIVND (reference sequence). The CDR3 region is CASSGTNRNTIYF. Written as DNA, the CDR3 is TGTGCCAGTAGTGGGACAAATAGAAACACCATATATTTT.

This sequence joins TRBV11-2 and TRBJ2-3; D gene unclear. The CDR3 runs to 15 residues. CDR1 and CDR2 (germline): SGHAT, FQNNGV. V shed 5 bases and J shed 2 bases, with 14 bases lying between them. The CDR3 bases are TGTGCCAGCAGCCCCACAAGCCTCGACACAGATACGCAGTATTTT. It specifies CASSPTSLDTDTQYF. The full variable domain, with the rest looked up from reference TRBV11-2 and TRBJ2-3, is EAGVAQSPRYKIIEKRQSVAFWCNPISGHATLYWYQQILGQGPKLLIQFQNNGVVDDSQLPKDRFSAERLKGVDSTLKIQPAKLEDSAVYLCASSPTSLDTDTQYFGPGTRLTVL.

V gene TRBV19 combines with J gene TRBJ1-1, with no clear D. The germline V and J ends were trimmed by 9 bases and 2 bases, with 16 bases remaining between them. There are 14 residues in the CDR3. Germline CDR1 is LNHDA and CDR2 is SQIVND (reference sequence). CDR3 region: CASKTGITNTEAFF. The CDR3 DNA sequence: TGTGCCAGCAAGACCGGGATAACTAACACTGAAGCTTTCTTT.

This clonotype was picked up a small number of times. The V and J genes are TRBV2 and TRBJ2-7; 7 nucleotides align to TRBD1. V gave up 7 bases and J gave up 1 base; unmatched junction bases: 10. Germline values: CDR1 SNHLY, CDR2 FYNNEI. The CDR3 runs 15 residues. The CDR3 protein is CASTADRTDSYEQYF. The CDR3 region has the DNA TGTGCCAGCACCGCGGACAGGACAGATTCCTACGAGCAGTACTTC.

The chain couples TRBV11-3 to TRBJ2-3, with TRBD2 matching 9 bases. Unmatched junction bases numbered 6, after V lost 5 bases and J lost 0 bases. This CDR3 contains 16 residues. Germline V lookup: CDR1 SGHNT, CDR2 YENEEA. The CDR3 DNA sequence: TGTGCCAGCAGCCAAAGAAGCGGGAGGAGCACAGATACGCAGTATTTT. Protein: CASSQRSGRSTDTQYF.

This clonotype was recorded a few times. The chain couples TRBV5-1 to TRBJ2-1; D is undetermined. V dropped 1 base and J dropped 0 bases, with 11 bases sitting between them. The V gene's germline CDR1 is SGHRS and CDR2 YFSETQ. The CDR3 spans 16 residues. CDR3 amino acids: CASSLTLVASYNEQFF. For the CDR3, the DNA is TGCGCCAGCAGCTTGACTCTAGTTGCCTCCTACAATGAGCAGTTCTTC.

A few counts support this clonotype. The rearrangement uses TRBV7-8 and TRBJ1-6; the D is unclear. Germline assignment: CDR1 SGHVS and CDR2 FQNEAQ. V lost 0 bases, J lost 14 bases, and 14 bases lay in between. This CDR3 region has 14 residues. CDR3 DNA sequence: TGTGCCAGCAGCTTAGCTCTGCCGGGAGGGTCCCTCCACTTT. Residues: CASSLALPGGSLHF.

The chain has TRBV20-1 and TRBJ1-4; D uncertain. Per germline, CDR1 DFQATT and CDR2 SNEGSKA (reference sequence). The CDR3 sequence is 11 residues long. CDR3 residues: CSGSTNEKLFF. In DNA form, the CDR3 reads TGCAGCGGGTCGACTAATGAAAAACTGTTTTTT.

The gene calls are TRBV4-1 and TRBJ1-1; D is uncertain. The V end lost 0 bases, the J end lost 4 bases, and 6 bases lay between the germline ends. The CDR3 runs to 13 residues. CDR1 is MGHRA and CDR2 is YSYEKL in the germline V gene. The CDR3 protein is CASSQESPTEAFF. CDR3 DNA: TGCGCCAGCAGCCAAGAGTCCCCCACTGAAGCTTTCTTT.